The clone carrying this T cell receptor (beta chain) was observed many times. These data come from a study of Graves' ophthalmopathy and Graves' hyperthyroidism. From germline, CDR1 is ENHRY and CDR2 SYGVKD. Trimming removed 4 bases at V and 1 base at J, with 10 bases between. There are 14 residues in the CDR3. Researchers took RNA transcripts and amplified TCR beta CDR3 regions from them. In the first round, RT-PCR was carried out with HTBI primers, and a multiplex PCR formed the second round. In TCRdb, the multiplex PCR reads were re-called with MiXCR into one record per CDR3 protein. The table lists over a million distinct CDR3 sequences, about 35% of them singletons.

The chain has TRBV10-3 and TRBJ1-1, with D possibly TRBD1 on 6 matching bases. This sequence originates from an adult man with Graves' hyperthyroidism. Sequenced: peripheral blood or thyroid tissue (not recorded which). This chain's CDR3 is CAISGGRGNTEAFF. CDR3 bases: TGTGCCATCAGTGGGGGCAGGGGGAACACTGAAGCTTTCTTT.